The 13 T cell receptor beta chains below come from one sample, sequenced in a study of blood T cell repertoires in COVID-19. Data came from immunoSEQ multiplex PCR; TCRdb stores just in-frame clones and leaves some out. The sample contains around 90,000 clones, approximately 92% of which appear only once. The source material was peripheral blood. The receptors derive from a woman aged 60-75 years with active COVID-19.

This clone was picked up one time. The chain carries TRBV6-6 and TRBJ1-5; no clear D. The CDR3 loop spans 14 amino acids. Germline loops: CDR1 MNHNY, CDR2 SVGAGI (reference sequence). Trimming stripped 7 bases from V and 1 base from J, with 11 bases between. DNA of the CDR3: TGTGCCAGCAACCCAGTCGTAAGCAATCAGCCCCAGCATTTT. The encoded protein is CASNPVVSNQPQHF.

The V gene is TRBV2, the J gene TRBJ1-5; 7 bases align to TRBD1. CDR3 length: 13 residues. The junction had 5 bases not matched to a gene; V was cut back by 5 bases and J by 7 bases. Germline V gene lookup returns CDR1 SNHLY and CDR2 FYNNEI. The CDR3 here is CASSPDRAQPQHF. DNA for the CDR3: TGTGCCAGCAGTCCCGACAGGGCCCAGCCCCAGCATTTT.

The chain carries TRBV11-3 and TRBJ2-1; 11 bases are shared with TRBD2. Germline assignment: CDR1 SGHNT and CDR2 YENEEA. V lost 6 bases, J lost 5 bases, and 15 bases stayed unmatched. This CDR3 comprises 18 residues. The CDR3 region has the DNA TGTGCCAGCAGTTTTGCCGGGACTAGCGGAGGTGGGGACAATGAGCAGTTCTTC. This encodes CASSFAGTSGGGDNEQFF.

This rearrangement joins TRBV5-5 to TRBJ1-2, with TRBD1 matching over 8 bases. CDR1 and CDR2 (germline): SGHKS, YYEKEE (reference sequence). This CDR3 contains 16 residues. After removal of 1 base from V and 4 bases from J, the junction contained 9 bases not matched to a gene. The CDR3 region has the DNA TGTGCCAGCAGCTTGTCCGCGATGACAGGGGTCTATGGCTACACCTTC. Protein product: CASSLSAMTGVYGYTF.

V is TRBV6-5 and J is TRBJ2-2, with 9 bases matching TRBD1. Per the germline V gene, CDR1 is MNHEY and CDR2 is SVGAGI. The length of the CDR3 is 14 residues. V dropped 4 bases and J dropped 5; count of bases not matched to a gene: 2. CDR3: CASSWDRVTGELFF. CDR3 nucleotide sequence: TGTGCCAGCAGTTGGGACAGGGTTACCGGGGAGCTGTTTTTT.

The chain is built from TRBV28 and TRBJ2-5; 10 bases are shared with TRBD1. The CDR3 runs to 12 residues. Looked up from germline, CDR1 is MDHEN and CDR2 is SYDVKM. Unmatched junction bases numbered 0, after V lost 6 bases and J lost 5 bases. As DNA, the CDR3 is TGTGCCAGCAGGACAGGGGGCGAGACCCAGTACTTC. Protein sequence: CASRTGGETQYF.

The chain carries TRBV18 and TRBJ2-6; D is uncertain. CDR1 and CDR2 from the germline V gene are KGHSH and LQKENI. The CDR3 totals 18 residues. The V and J ends lost 0 bases and 2 bases respectively, with 14 bases between them. For the CDR3, the DNA is TGTGCCAGCTCACCACCGGGCCCCATAGGCACTGGGGCCAACGTCCTGACTTTC. Its translation is CASSPPGPIGTGANVLTF. The whole variable domain, filled in from reference TRBV18 and TRBJ2-6, reads NAGVMQNPRHLVRRRGQEARLRCSPMKGHSHVYWYRQLPEEGLKFMVYLQKENIIDESGMPKERFSAEFPKEGPSILRIQQVVRGDSAAYFCASSPPGPIGTGANVLTFGAGSRLTVL.

This chain connects TRBV2 to TRBJ1-6; D perhaps matches TRBD1 (5 bases). Per germline, CDR1 SNHLY and CDR2 FYNNEI. The ends were cut back, 6 bases at V and 5 bases at J, with 14 bases in the middle. The CDR3 spans 15 residues. CDR3 loop: CASRLTGSDNSPLHF. Written as DNA, the CDR3 is TGTGCCAGCAGACTAACAGGCAGTGATAATTCACCCCTCCACTTT.

The V gene is TRBV29-1, the J gene TRBJ2-1, with 10 nucleotides matching TRBD1. The CDR3 runs to 14 residues. J gave up 6 bases and V 4 bases, and 6 bases lay outside the gene matches. The V gene's germline CDR1 is SQVTM and CDR2 ANQGSEA. The CDR3 protein is CSVGGRDRGNEQFF. The CDR3 nucleotides are TGCAGCGTTGGCGGGCGGGACAGGGGCAATGAGCAGTTCTTC.

The chain joins TRBV28 to TRBJ1-1; the D gene is possibly TRBD1 (6 bases). V lost 1 base and J 5 bases, leaving 11 bases between the germline ends. CDR3 length equals 14 residues. Germline V lookup: CDR1 MDHEN, CDR2 SYDVKM. CDR3 loop: CASSLSGGQTEAFF. CDR3 bases: TGTGCCAGCAGTTTATCGGGGGGGCAAACTGAAGCTTTCTTT.

The chain recombines TRBV5-1 with TRBJ1-5; maybe TRBD1 (5 bases). V lost 0 bases and J 1 base, leaving 8 bases between the germline ends. The length of the CDR3 is 15 residues. Looked up from germline, CDR1 is SGHRS and CDR2 is YFSETQ. Here the CDR3 DNA reads TGCGCCAGCAGCTTGGGGCAGGGAAGCAATCAGCCCCAGCATTTT. This codes for CASSLGQGSNQPQHF.

This chain uses TRBV11-2 with TRBJ2-1, with 10 bases that match TRBD2. This CDR3 comprises 17 residues. V trimming: 5 bases; J trimming: 1 base; junction bases outside the gene matches: 8. Looked up from germline, CDR1 is SGHAT and CDR2 is FQNNGV. The CDR3, as DNA: TGTGCCAGCAGCCCCCTCGTTAGCGGGAGGTCCTACAATGAGCAGTTCTTC. This gives the protein CASSPLVSGRSYNEQFF.

For this clone: This specimen includes other DNA sequences encoding the same CDR3. The rearrangement uses TRBV12-3 or TRBV12-4 and TRBJ1-1; D perhaps matches TRBD1 (5 bases). Trimming stripped 6 bases from V and 5 bases from J, with 13 bases between. The CDR3 covers 13 residues. The CDR3 loop is CASRLDGGTEAFF. CDR3 sequence (DNA): TGTGCCAGCAGGCTGGACGGGGGGACTGAAGCTTTCTTT.